This entry is about one T cell receptor beta chain. This clone was found once. Its antigen remains unidentified. Per-base quality was not reported, and no clone a single base away is much larger than it. Using the deep immunoSEQ assay, TCR CDR3 regions were amplified from genomic DNA by multiplex PCR. Genomic DNA extracted from each cell subset was distributed evenly over all wells of several immunoSEQ 96-well plates, and each plate served as one replicate. For sorted subsets, each replicate PCR was loaded with 200 ng genomic DNA, equivalent to some 27,000 T cell genomes. The purified libraries were quantified using a Qubit 3.0 fluorometer, sized with a Bioanalyzer 2100, and then quantified again using the KAPA Library Quantification kit. A separate single-read 150-cycle Illumina NextSeq 550 flow cell was used to sequence each immunoSEQ 96-well plate. For the original study's pipeline: Because the immunoSEQ output included only junctional sequences and no quality scores, the filtering could not be the same as the filtering used for full-length reads. Sequences were annotated with PyIR, a Python wrapper for IgBLAST v1.9, and V/J genes and CDR3 were assigned using IMGT germline references. Reads were filtered out if the reads had weak V/J assignments (E-value above 1e-6), no CDR3, stop codons, out-of-frame junctions, or ambiguous translated residues. V3J clonotypes were defined by identical inferred V gene, J gene, and CDR3 amino acid sequence. To compute the percentage overlap between repertoires, the number of shared unique clonotypes was divided by the size of the smaller repertoire. Repertoire richness was assessed with RTK rarefaction, the Chao1 estimator, and Recon v2.1 estimates of unobserved clonotypes. Generation probabilities for all TCRbeta clonotypes obtained by the gDNA method from several donors were computed using OLGA. Entries here come from immuneACCESS through TCRdb and include only in-frame sequences with V and J called. Some clones fail to appear in such tables; in the studies checked, an unresolved V gene covers under half of the shortfall, and the cause of the remainder is unknown. The V and J calls and clone size were taken over from that table, and D and trimming were inferred from the DNA. The sample table records over 2 million clones; roughly 94% of these occur just once. The ten largest clones take up around 1.1% of the sample.

Spanning cysteine to phenylalanine, the CDR3 consists of 15 amino acids. Kept here is only the CDR3 DNA, which spans 45 bases and is read in frame from base 1. These data are taken from a study of shared clonotypes between healthy human individuals (dated by TCRdb to the early 2020s). Background for the entire study: Three men and a couple of women, aged 18 to 49 years, made up the cohort. For each donor, CD4 naive and CD4 memory were each given three plates, CD8 naive was given two plates, and CD8 memory was given one plate. Blood TCR repertoires of a handful of healthy adults were deeply sequenced to estimate repertoire size and the extent of clonotype sharing between individuals. Libraries were prepared and TCR repertoires were sequenced by different laboratories using diverse techniques, in order to increase sequencing depth and limit assay-specific biases. Between about 0.8 and 9 billion PBMCs per donor were obtained by leukapheresis.

CD8 naive samples were obtained by positive selection for CCR7 among CD45RO-negative cells, yielding a CD45RA+CCR7+ population from which TemRA cells were excluded. The donors were healthy, HIV-negative adults with no recently reported acute infections or vaccinations. All donors were Caucasian adults living in Nashville, Tennessee, USA. After blood collection by leukapheresis, PBMCs were isolated using Ficoll-Histopaque density gradient centrifugation and then cryopreserved in the vapor phase of liquid nitrogen. Analytical flow cytometry was used to check the purity and quantity of each magnetically sorted T cell population. Genomic DNA was isolated from every sorted fraction and measured by UV absorbance on a Nanodrop 2000c. Overall study results and their limits: Sampling was restricted to blood, and TCR repertoires in tissues likely differ from the TCR repertoires found in blood. Sharing across a few donors was observed for around 5% of naive CD4, 3% to 4% of naive CD8, roughly 2.4% of memory CD4, and about 0.4% of memory CD8 clonotypes. Compared with non-shared clonotypes, clonotypes shared by all four sorted-subset donors had higher generation probabilities. The genetic and exposure-history diversity represented was limited by the small number of donors. Naive subsets generally had larger estimated clonotype richness than memory subsets did. Rarefaction of sorted-subset datasets indicated incomplete sequencing despite the large sequencing depth. Pairwise subsampling led to the expectation that sequencing depth would affect the degree of clonotype sharing among donors.

This clonotype was sampled from a man aged 18 to 30 in good health. Sequencing was done on a sample of naive CD8+ T cells sorted from blood. The cell subset or site label, as the study defines it: CD45RA+CCR7+. This chain joins TRBV21-1 to TRBJ2-5; whether TRBD2, the table's D call, matches the DNA was not checked. TRBV21-1 is marked as a pseudogene. CDR3 loop: CASSNRLAGEETQYF. The DNA sequence follows: TGTGCCAGCAGCAACAGACTAGCGGGGGAGGAGACCCAGTACTTC.